Each of the 16 T cell receptor beta chains below was sequenced from the same sample in a study of molecular identifiers for immune sequencing clone quantification. TCRdb re-called the PCR reads with MiXCR, one entry per CDR3 protein. The table records about 10,000 distinct CDR3 sequences, 15% to 20% of them present only once. The sample was naive CD8+ T cells from blood, with Jurkat cell RNA spiked in. The subset: FACS-sorted CD8+CD4-CCR7+CD45RA+ naive T cells. These TCRs come from a human donor in good health. Some libraries in this study had Jurkat cell RNA spiked in.

With regard to this clonotype: A clone one base away is much larger, so this may be a read error. The chain combines TRBV4-1 with TRBJ2-7; D is perhaps TRBD1 (6 bases). The CDR3 loop spans 16 amino acids. The V gene's germline CDR1 is MGHRA and CDR2 YSYEKL. In DNA, the CDR3 is TGCGCCAGCAGCCAAGACGACAGGTCATACTCCCACGAGCAGTACTTC. Translating gives CASSQDDRSYSHEQYF.

This clonotype is medium-sized (0.01 to 0.1%). The genes are TRBV28 and TRBJ2-7; D is unresolved. The length of the CDR3 is 14 residues. The germline V and J ends were trimmed by 2 bases and 4 bases, with 12 bases remaining between them. Germline V gene data show CDR1 as MDHEN and CDR2 as SYDVKM. The CDR3 sequence: CASSLRGSPYEQYF. The CDR3 DNA sequence: TGTGCCAGCAGTTTACGAGGATCCCCTTACGAGCAGTACTTC.

This clonotype was counted at least ten times. The chain combines TRBV11-2 with TRBJ2-7; 9 positions match TRBD1. CDR1 is SGHAT, CDR2 FQNNGV, per germline. This CDR3 is built from 15 residues. V gave up 4 bases and J gave up 6 bases; unmatched junction bases: 10. The CDR3 here is CASSSAGQGIREQYF. DNA for the CDR3: TGTGCCAGCAGCTCGGCGGGACAGGGCATCCGCGAGCAGTACTTC.

The chain joins TRBV12-3 or TRBV12-4 to TRBJ2-1; TRBD2 matches 8 bases. V trimming: 4 bases; J trimming: 5 bases; junction bases outside the gene matches: 7. The CDR3 contains 15 residues. The chain's CDR3 is CASSSTGTRDNEQFF. The CDR3 DNA reads as TGTGCCAGCAGTTCAACCGGGACTAGGGACAATGAGCAGTTCTTC.

The chain uses TRBV27 and TRBJ2-7, with D unresolved. Between the trimmed V and J ends, which lost 6 bases and 1 base, there was a span of 10 bases. From germline, CDR1 is MNHEY and CDR2 SMNVEV (reference sequence). The CDR3 is 13 amino acids. The CDR3 sequence: CASRLTVSYEQYF. CDR3 in DNA: TGTGCCAGCAGACTGACTGTTTCCTACGAGCAGTACTTC.

Concerning this clonotype: A much larger clone lies a single base off, so this may be a read error. This sequence joins TRBV20-1 and TRBJ1-4; 10 nucleotides line up with TRBD1. Germline CDR1 reads DFQATT; CDR2 reads SNEGSKA (reference sequence). CDR3 length: 17 amino acids. The CDR3 region has the DNA TGCAGTGCTAGAGACTTGGGACAGGGGCATATTAATGAAAAACTGTCTTTT. As protein: CSARDLGQGHINEKLSF.

This clonotype was seen only a few times. The chain carries TRBV29-1 and TRBJ2-7; 7 bases fit TRBD1. The J segment lost 0 bases and the V segment lost 2 bases, leaving 1 base of the junction unmatched. Germline CDR1 SQVTM, CDR2 ANQGSEA. The CDR3 has 13 residues. The CDR3 nucleotides are TGCAGCGTTGAACAGGGGGACTCCTACGAGCAGTACTTC. It yields the protein CSVEQGDSYEQYF.

Relative to its sample, this clonotype is medium-sized. The CDR3 DNA reads as TGTGCCAGCAGCCCCCTAGAGGGACAGGGGGCAGATACGCAGTATTTT. Encoded protein: CASSPLEGQGADTQYF. The chain is built from TRBV7-9 and TRBJ2-3, with TRBD1 identical over 11 bases. Germline CDR1 and CDR2: SEHNR and FQNEAQ (reference sequence). The CDR3 is 16 residues long. With 5 bases clipped from V and 4 bases from J, the junction kept 8 bases outside the gene matches. Combining the CDR3 with reference TRBV7-9 and TRBJ2-3 gives the whole variable domain DTGVSQNPRHKITKRGQNVTFRCDPISEHNRLYWYRQTLGQGPEFLTYFQNEAQLEKSRLLSDRFSAERPKGSFSTLEIQRTEQGDSAMYLCASSPLEGQGADTQYFGPGTRLTVL.

Details on this clonotype: A much larger clone differs by one base, so this may be a read error. V gene TRBV3-1 combines with J gene TRBJ2-5; D uncertain. V shed 4 bases and J shed 4 bases, with 16 bases lying between them. The length of the CDR3 is 15 residues. The V gene's germline CDR1 is LGHDT and CDR2 YNNKEL (reference sequence). For the CDR3, the DNA is TGTGCCAGCAGCCGTTCGCCAACCGGACGAGAGACCCAGTACTTC. Protein sequence: CASSRSPTGRETQYF.

This clonotype was seen at least ten times. This chain uses TRBV5-4 with TRBJ2-7; D perhaps matches TRBD1 (6 bases). This CDR3 is built from 15 residues. V gave up 1 base and J gave up 0 bases, with 11 bases separating them. Germline lookup yields CDR1 SGHNT and CDR2 YYREEE (reference sequence). The CDR3 nucleotides are TGTGCCAGCAGCTTGACGAGGGGGATCTCCTACGAGCAGTACTTC. Its translation is CASSLTRGISYEQYF.

By share, this clonotype counts as medium-sized. Here the CDR3 reads CSARDPRGREKLFF. CDR3 bases: TGCAGTGCTAGAGATCCAAGGGGTCGGGAAAAACTGTTTTTT. The chain employs TRBV20-1 and TRBJ1-4; D may be TRBD1 (5 bases). CDR1 is DFQATT and CDR2 is SNEGSKA in the germline V gene (reference sequence). Trimming took off 0 bases at V and 8 bases at J, with 13 bases between the two ends. This CDR3 contains 14 residues.

This clonotype appeared a few times. This chain uses TRBV6-2 or TRBV6-3 with TRBJ2-3; no clear D. The ends were cut back, 6 bases at V and 0 bases at J, with 10 bases in the middle. The germline V gene has CDR1 MNHEY and CDR2 SVGEGT. This CDR3 region has 14 residues. CDR3 protein: CASSLVGSTDTQYF. In nucleotides, the CDR3 is TGTGCCAGCAGCTTAGTGGGGAGCACAGATACGCAGTATTTT.

This clonotype is categorized as medium-sized (0.01 to 0.1%). This chain links TRBV25-1 with TRBJ2-1; possible D gene TRBD1, 6 bases. Trimming left V 6 bases short and J 3 bases short, with 15 bases between. The CDR3 runs 15 residues. CDR1 and CDR2 (germline): MGHDK, SYGVNS. CDR3 bases: TGTGCCAGCAGCACAGGGTTGAGCTTCTACAATGAGCAGTTCTTC. Its protein product is CASSTGLSFYNEQFF.

This clonotype was detected many times. This chain joins TRBV28 and TRBJ2-7, with a possible D match to TRBD1 (5 bases). V lost 7 bases, J lost 5 bases, and 18 bases lay in between. Germline V gene lookup returns CDR1 MDHEN and CDR2 SYDVKM. The CDR3 is 14 amino acids. Written as DNA, the CDR3 is TGTGCCAGCAAAATTCTCGGAGAGGACAACGAGCAGTACTTC. Residues: CASKILGEDNEQYF. The full variable domain, completed using reference TRBV28 and TRBJ2-7, is DVKVTQSSRYLVKRTGEKVFLECVQDMDHENMFWYRQDPGLGLRLIYFSYDVKMKEKGDIPEGYSVSREKKERFSLILESASTNQTSMYLCASKILGEDNEQYFGPGTRLTVT.

There are many counts of this clonotype. This sequence joins TRBV11-2 and TRBJ2-1; 7 bases agree with TRBD1. V shed 4 bases, J shed 4 bases, and the junction held 19 bases outside the gene matches. The CDR3 has 19 amino acids. Germline values: CDR1 SGHAT, CDR2 FQNNGV. CDR3 DNA: TGTGCCAGCAGCTCCCCGTACCATTCCGGGACAGAGACTTACAATGAGCAGTTCTTC. It is translated as CASSSPYHSGTETYNEQFF.

By its share, this clonotype is medium-sized. This chain joins TRBV10-2 and TRBJ2-3; the D is unclear. The CDR3 sequence is 10 residues long. Germline lookup yields CDR1 WSHSY and CDR2 SAAADI. V was pared by 10 bases and J by 5 bases, with 7 bases between. CDR3 sequence (DNA): TGCGCCATTTTCAAAGATACGCAGTATTTT. Its protein product is CAIFKDTQYF.